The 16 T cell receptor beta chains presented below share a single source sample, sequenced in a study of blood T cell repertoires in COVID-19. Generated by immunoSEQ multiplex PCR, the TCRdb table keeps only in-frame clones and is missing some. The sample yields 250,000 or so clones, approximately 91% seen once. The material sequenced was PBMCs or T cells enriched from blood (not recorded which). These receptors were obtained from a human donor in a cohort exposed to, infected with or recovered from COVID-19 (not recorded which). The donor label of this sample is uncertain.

CDR3 sequence: CASSRDRSGYTF. The CDR3 DNA reads as TGTGCCAGCAGCCGGGACAGAAGCGGCTACACCTTC. This chain joins TRBV25-1 and TRBJ1-2; TRBD1 matches 7 bases. The CDR3 covers 12 residues. The junction had 6 bases not matched to a gene; V was cut back by 6 bases and J by 8 bases. CDR1 and CDR2 from the germline V gene are MGHDK and SYGVNS.

CDR3 region: CSARDVSEQYF. CDR3 nucleotides: TGCAGTGCTAGAGATGTCAGCGAGCAGTACTTC. The chain recombines TRBV20-1 with TRBJ2-7; D uncertain. Trimming removed 0 bases from V and 6 bases from J, with 6 bases in between. Germline loops: CDR1 DFQATT, CDR2 SNEGSKA (reference sequence). The CDR3 totals 11 residues.

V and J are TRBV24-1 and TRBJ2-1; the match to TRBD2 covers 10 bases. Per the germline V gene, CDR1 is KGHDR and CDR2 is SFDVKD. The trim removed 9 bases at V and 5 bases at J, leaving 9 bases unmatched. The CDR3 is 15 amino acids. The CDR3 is CATGTGTSENNEQFF. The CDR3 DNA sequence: TGTGCCACCGGTACCGGGACTAGCGAAAACAATGAGCAGTTCTTC.

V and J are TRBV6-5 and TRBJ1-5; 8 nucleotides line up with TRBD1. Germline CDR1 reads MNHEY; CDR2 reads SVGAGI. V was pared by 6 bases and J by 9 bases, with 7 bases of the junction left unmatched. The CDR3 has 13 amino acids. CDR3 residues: CASRRGQALPQHF. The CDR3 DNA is TGTGCCAGCAGGAGGGGACAGGCATTGCCCCAGCATTTT.

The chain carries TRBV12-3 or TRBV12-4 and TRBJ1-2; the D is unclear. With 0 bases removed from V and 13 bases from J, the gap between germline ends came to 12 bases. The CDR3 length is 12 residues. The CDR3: CASSLARGLGTF. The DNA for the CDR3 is TGTGCCAGCAGTTTAGCGCGAGGGTTGGGCACCTTC.

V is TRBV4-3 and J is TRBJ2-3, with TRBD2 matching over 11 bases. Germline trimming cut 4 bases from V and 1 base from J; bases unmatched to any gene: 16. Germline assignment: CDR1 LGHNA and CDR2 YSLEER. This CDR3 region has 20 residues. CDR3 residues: CASSPLSSGGSPRGTDTQYF. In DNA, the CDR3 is TGCGCCAGCAGCCCCCTTTCTAGCGGGGGGTCTCCGAGGGGCACAGATACGCAGTATTTT.

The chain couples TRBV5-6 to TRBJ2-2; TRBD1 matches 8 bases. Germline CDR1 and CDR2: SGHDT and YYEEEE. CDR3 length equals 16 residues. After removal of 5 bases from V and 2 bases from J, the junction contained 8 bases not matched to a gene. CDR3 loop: CASRLSGTGNTGELFF. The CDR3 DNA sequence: TGTGCCAGCAGGCTTTCCGGGACAGGTAACACCGGGGAGCTGTTTTTT.

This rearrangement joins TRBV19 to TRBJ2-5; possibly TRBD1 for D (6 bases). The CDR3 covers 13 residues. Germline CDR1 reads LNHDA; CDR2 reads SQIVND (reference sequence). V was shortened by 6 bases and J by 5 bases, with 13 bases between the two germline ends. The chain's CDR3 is CASRQGQGETQYF. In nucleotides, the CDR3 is TGTGCCAGTAGACAGGGACAAGGGGAGACCCAGTACTTC. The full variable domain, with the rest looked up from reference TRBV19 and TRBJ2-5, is DGGITQSPKYLFRKEGQNVTLSCEQNLNHDAMYWYRQDPGQGLRLIYYSQIVNDFQKGDIAEGYSVSREKKESFPLTVTSAQKNPTAFYLCASRQGQGETQYFGPGTRLLVL.

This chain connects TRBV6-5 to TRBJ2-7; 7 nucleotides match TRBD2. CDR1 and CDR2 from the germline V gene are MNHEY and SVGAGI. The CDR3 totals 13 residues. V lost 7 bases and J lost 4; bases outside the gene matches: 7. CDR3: CASIPGGNYEQYF. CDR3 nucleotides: TGTGCCAGCATACCGGGGGGAAATTACGAGCAGTACTTC.

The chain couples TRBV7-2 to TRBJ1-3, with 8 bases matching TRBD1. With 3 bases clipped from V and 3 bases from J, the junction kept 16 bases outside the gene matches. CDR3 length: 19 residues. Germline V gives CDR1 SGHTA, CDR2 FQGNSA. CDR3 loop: CASSLVQGASLPSGNTIYF. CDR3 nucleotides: TGTGCCAGCAGCTTGGTTCAGGGGGCCTCTCTACCGAGTGGAAACACCATATATTTT.

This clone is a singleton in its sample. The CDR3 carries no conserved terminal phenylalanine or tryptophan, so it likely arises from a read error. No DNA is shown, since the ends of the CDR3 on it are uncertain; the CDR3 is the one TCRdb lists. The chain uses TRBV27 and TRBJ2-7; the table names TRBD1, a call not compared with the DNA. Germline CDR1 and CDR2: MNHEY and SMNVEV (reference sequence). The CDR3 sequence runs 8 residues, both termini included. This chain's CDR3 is CATDRGAI.

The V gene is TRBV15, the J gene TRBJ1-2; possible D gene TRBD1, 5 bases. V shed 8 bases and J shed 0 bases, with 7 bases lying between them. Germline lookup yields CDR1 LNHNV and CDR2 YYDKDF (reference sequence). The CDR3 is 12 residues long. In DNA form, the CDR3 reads TGTGCCACCGGGGACTCTAACTATGGCTACACCTTC. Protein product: CATGDSNYGYTF.

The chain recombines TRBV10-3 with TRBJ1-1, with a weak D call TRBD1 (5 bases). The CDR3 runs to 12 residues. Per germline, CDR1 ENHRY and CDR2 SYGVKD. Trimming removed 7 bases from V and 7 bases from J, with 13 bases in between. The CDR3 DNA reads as TGTGCCATCACTGAACCGGGACTTGAAGCTTTCTTT. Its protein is CAITEPGLEAFF.

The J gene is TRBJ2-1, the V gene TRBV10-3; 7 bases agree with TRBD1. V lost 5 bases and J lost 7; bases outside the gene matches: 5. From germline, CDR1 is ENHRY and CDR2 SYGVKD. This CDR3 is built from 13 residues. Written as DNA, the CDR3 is TGTGCCATCAGTCCTGACAGGGCGAATGAGCAGTTCTTC. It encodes CAISPDRANEQFF.

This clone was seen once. Here the CDR3 reads CASSPTGFGNQPQHF. The CDR3 DNA follows: TGTGCCAGCAGCCCTACAGGGTTCGGCAATCAGCCCCAGCATTTT. J is TRBJ1-5 and V is TRBV5-8, with D perhaps matching TRBD1 (6 bases). V lost 4 bases and J 2 bases, leaving 13 bases between the germline ends. This CDR3 has 15 residues. Germline assignment: CDR1 SGHTS and CDR2 YDEGEE.

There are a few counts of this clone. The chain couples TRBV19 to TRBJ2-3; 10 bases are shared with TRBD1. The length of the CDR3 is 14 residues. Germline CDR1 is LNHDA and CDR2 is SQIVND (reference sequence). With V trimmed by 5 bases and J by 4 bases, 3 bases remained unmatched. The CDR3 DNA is TGTGCCAGTAGTTCAGGGACAGGGGCAGATACGCAGTATTTT. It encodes CASSSGTGADTQYF. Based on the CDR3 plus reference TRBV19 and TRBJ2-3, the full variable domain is DGGITQSPKYLFRKEGQNVTLSCEQNLNHDAMYWYRQDPGQGLRLIYYSQIVNDFQKGDIAEGYSVSREKKESFPLTVTSAQKNPTAFYLCASSSGTGADTQYFGPGTRLTVL.